The entry that follows covers one TCR beta chain sequence. Its antigen is undetermined. CDR1 and CDR2 (germline): SGHVS, FNYEAQ. Trimming took 0 bases from V and 3 from J, leaving 6 bases between them. The CDR3 sequence is 14 residues long. Extraction of around 2.2 micrograms of genomic DNA from cryopreserved PBMCs supplied material for TCR beta libraries. The data were taken from a study of cytotoxic CD8 clonotypes in ibrutinib-treated CLL. Notes on the study in general: Sampling times (in sustained-remission versus progressing patients) were not the same.

The data were produced by immunoSEQ multiplex PCR, yet TCRdb's version contains in-frame clones alone and is incomplete. This table has around 70,000 clones, 90% appearing once. This sample comprised PBMCs, obtained after 12 months of ibrutinib treatment. The chain carries TRBV7-6 and TRBJ2-1; D is undetermined. This TCR derives from a human donor with chronic lymphocytic leukemia. The CDR3 DNA is TGTGCCAGCAGCTTAGCGAATCACTACAATGAGCAGTTCTTC. It translates to CASSLANHYNEQFF.